The next 32 T cell receptor beta chains were all read from a single sample in a study of blood T cells in healthy people across ages. Together with a sample-barcoded 5' primer, a J-beta primer mix was included in a second PCR lasting roughly 6 to 12 cycles. TCRdb recomputed calls from the 5' RACE reads with MiXCR, one row per CDR3 protein. The sample lists around 990,000 distinct CDR3 sequences, under 30% occurring once. The same data also contributed to another study, on T cells of mothers and their children.

Specimen: blood. Every receptor here comes from a girl aged 2-9 years in good health.

The chain employs TRBV20-1 and TRBJ1-1; maybe TRBD1 (5 bases). CDR1 DFQATT and CDR2 SNEGSKA come from the germline V gene (reference sequence). Between the trimmed V and J ends, which lost 2 bases and 4 bases, there was a span of 8 bases. This CDR3 spans 12 amino acids. The CDR3 region has the DNA TGCAGTGCTAGACAGGGACGCACTGAAGCTTTCTTT. Amino acid sequence: CSARQGRTEAFF.

The chain recombines TRBV7-8 with TRBJ2-3; 7 nucleotides match TRBD2. Per germline, CDR1 SGHVS and CDR2 FQNEAQ. V was pared by 1 base and J by 9 bases, with 7 bases of the junction left unmatched. The CDR3 contains 14 residues. The CDR3 here is CASSLVRRGDTQYF. The CDR3 nucleotides are TGTGCCAGCAGCTTAGTACGTCGGGGGGACACGCAGTATTTT.

The table lists this clonotype with a count of one. J is TRBJ2-3 and V is TRBV5-8; possibly TRBD2 for D (7 bases). Germline loops: CDR1 SGHTS, CDR2 YDEGEE. CDR3 length: 17 amino acids. V lost 0 bases, J lost 0 bases, and 14 bases lay in between. The chain's CDR3 is CASSLEGRGASTDTQYF. CDR3 DNA: TGTGCCAGCAGCTTGGAAGGTCGGGGGGCCAGCACAGATACGCAGTATTTT.

This clonotype came up a few times. The CDR3 nucleotides are TGTGCCAGCAGCGCCGGTCGACAGGGGTATGGCTACACCTTC. Translating gives CASSAGRQGYGYTF. The chain has TRBV6-5 and TRBJ1-2, with 8 bases matching TRBD1. From germline, CDR1 is MNHEY and CDR2 SVGAGI. J gave up 5 bases and V 6 bases, and 8 bases lay outside the gene matches. The CDR3 contains 14 residues.

This clonotype occurred a few times. The chain carries TRBV20-1 and TRBJ2-5, with TRBD2 identical over 7 bases. The V gene end was trimmed by 0 bases and the J gene end by 5 bases; junction bases not matched to a gene: 6. The CDR3 totals 14 residues. Per the germline V gene, CDR1 is DFQATT and CDR2 is SNEGSKA (reference sequence). CDR3: CSARDGEGLETQYF. The CDR3 DNA reads as TGCAGTGCTAGAGATGGGGAGGGGTTGGAGACCCAGTACTTC.

The gene calls are TRBV18 and TRBJ2-1, with no clear D. The ends were cut back, 2 bases at V and 0 bases at J, with 20 bases in the middle. Per the germline V gene, CDR1 is KGHSH and CDR2 is LQKENI. CDR3 length equals 19 residues. The CDR3 loop reads CASSPEIVGAPSSYNEQFF. The CDR3, as DNA: TGTGCCAGCTCACCAGAAATAGTAGGCGCCCCGAGCTCCTACAATGAGCAGTTCTTC.

A few counts support this clonotype. V gene TRBV6-1 combines with J gene TRBJ2-4; D is ambiguous. CDR1 is MNHNS, CDR2 SASEGT, per germline. Trimming pared 0 bases from V and 0 bases from J, leaving 15 bases between. This CDR3 is 18 amino acids long. The CDR3 loop is CASSEAYNERLAKNIQYF. CDR3 DNA sequence: TGTGCCAGCAGTGAAGCCTACAACGAACGACTAGCCAAAAACATTCAGTACTTC.

The rearrangement links TRBV25-1 to TRBJ2-7; TRBD1 is a possible D gene (6 bases). CDR1 MGHDK and CDR2 SYGVNS come from the germline V gene. The CDR3 runs to 13 residues. Trimming took 6 bases from V and 7 from J, leaving 16 bases between them. CDR3 protein: CASRPTGTGEQYF. The CDR3 DNA reads as TGTGCCAGCAGGCCAACAGGGACGGGGGAGCAGTACTTC.

This sequence joins TRBV21-1 and TRBJ2-2; no DNA check was done on the table's D call, TRBD1. TRBV21-1 is reported as a pseudogene. CDR3 size: 15 residues. The CDR3 protein is CASFRGQSNTGELFF. CDR3 in DNA: TGTGCCTCCTTCAGGGGACAGAGTAACACCGGGGAGCTGTTTTTT.

This chain links TRBV12-3 or TRBV12-4 with TRBJ2-5; D is uncertain. Between the trimmed V and J ends, which lost 11 bases and 2 bases, there was a span of 18 bases. CDR3 size: 14 residues. The CDR3 DNA follows: TGTGCCGGCAACAACCGGCGTTTACAAGAGACCCAGTACTTC. It specifies CAGNNRRLQETQYF.

In this sample, this clonotype turned up a few times. The chain links TRBV18 to TRBJ2-1, with D possibly being TRBD2 (5 bases). CDR3 length equals 17 residues. Germline V gene data show CDR1 as KGHSH and CDR2 as LQKENI. Trimming stripped 5 bases from V and 1 base from J, with 18 bases between. CDR3 sequence: CASSEGEKAESYNEQFF. CDR3 sequence (DNA): TGTGCCAGCTCAGAGGGTGAGAAAGCGGAATCCTACAATGAGCAGTTCTTC. The complete variable domain, with remaining parts taken from reference TRBV18 and TRBJ2-1, reads NAGVMQNPRHLVRRRGQEARLRCSPMKGHSHVYWYRQLPEEGLKFMVYLQKENIIDESGMPKERFSAEFPKEGPSILRIQQVVRGDSAAYFCASSEGEKAESYNEQFFGPGTRLTVL.

This clonotype occurred once. The chain joins TRBV3-1 to TRBJ2-1, with TRBD2 identical over 9 bases. TRBJ2-5 explains the end of the DNA better; the J call may be wrong. There are 17 residues in the CDR3. Germline CDR1 and CDR2: LGHDT and YNNKEL (reference sequence). In DNA form, the CDR3 reads TGTGCCAGCAGCCTCGGTGTGTTAGCGGGAGCCCTGGAGACCCAGTACTTC. Translated, it gives CASSLGVLAGALETQYF.

This chain connects TRBV29-1 to TRBJ2-7; TRBD2 aligns across 13 bases. This CDR3 is 17 amino acids long. The germline CDR1 and CDR2 sequences are SQVTM and ANQGSEA. The junction had 13 bases not matched to a gene; V was cut back by 4 bases and J by 4 bases. The CDR3 DNA sequence: TGCAGCGTTGTAGGGAGCAGTCCACTAGCGGGAGGGTACGAGCAGTACTTC. Its protein product is CSVVGSSPLAGGYEQYF.

This clonotype came up a few times. The CDR3 nucleotides read TGCAGCGTTGAATACGATACTCGAGAGGACACCGGGGAGCTGTTTTTT. It codes for CSVEYDTREDTGELFF. V and J are TRBV29-1 and TRBJ2-2, with D hard to call. With 2 bases removed from V and 3 bases from J, the gap between germline ends came to 16 bases. Germline V gene data show CDR1 as SQVTM and CDR2 as ANQGSEA. The CDR3 runs to 16 residues.

This clonotype appeared a few times. CDR3 DNA sequence: TGTGCCACCAGTGATAGTACGCGCACCGGGGAGCTGTTTTTT. Protein sequence: CATSDSTRTGELFF. The V call is TRBV24-1, the J call TRBJ2-2; no reliable D call. Germline CDR1 is KGHDR and CDR2 is SFDVKD. V lost 3 bases to trimming and J lost 4 bases, with 8 bases between them. The CDR3 sequence is 14 residues long.

This clonotype was observed a few times. The genes are TRBV28 and TRBJ2-1; 8 nucleotides agree with TRBD1. The DNA end favors TRBJ2-7, so the J call may be wrong. This CDR3 has 15 amino acids. In germline, CDR1 is MDHEN, CDR2 SYDVKM. CDR3 region: CASRPPGGGFREQYF. The CDR3 DNA sequence: TGTGCCAGCAGGCCTCCAGGGGGCGGTTTTCGCGAGCAGTACTTC.

J is TRBJ2-7 and V is TRBV4-1, with D maybe TRBD1 (6 bases). CDR1 and CDR2 (germline): MGHRA, YSYEKL. Trimming cost V 4 bases and J 6 bases, with 19 bases left between them. This CDR3 has 15 amino acids. CDR3 amino acids: CASSPFAQGRREQYF. CDR3 in DNA: TGCGCCAGCAGCCCTTTCGCACAGGGAAGGCGCGAGCAGTACTTC.

This clonotype was counted only a few times. This sequence joins TRBV6-1 and TRBJ2-5; TRBD2 agrees at 8 bases. Looked up from germline, CDR1 is MNHNS and CDR2 is SASEGT. Losses at the gene ends were 10 bases for V and 5 bases for J; bases not matched to a gene: 9. CDR3 length: 13 amino acids. CDR3 bases: TGTGCCATCTCCGGGACTAGAGGGGAGACCCAGTACTTC. Translating it yields CAISGTRGETQYF.

This rearrangement joins TRBV7-9 to TRBJ2-2; no clear D. Germline CDR1 SEHNR, CDR2 FQNEAQ (reference sequence). CDR3 length equals 13 residues. The V and J ends lost 5 bases and 2 bases respectively, with 6 bases between them. CDR3 sequence (DNA): TGTGCCAGCAGCCACCGAAACACCGGGGAGCTGTTTTTT. It codes for CASSHRNTGELFF. Variable domain in full (rest from reference TRBV7-9 and TRBJ2-2): DTGVSQNPRHKITKRGQNVTFRCDPISEHNRLYWYRQTLGQGPEFLTYFQNEAQLEKSRLLSDRFSAERPKGSFSTLEIQRTEQGDSAMYLCASSHRNTGELFFGEGSRLTVL.

DNA for the CDR3: TGTGCCAGCAGTTTACGGGGTAGCGGGGGGGCCAGGAACATTCAGTACTTC. The encoded protein is CASSLRGSGGARNIQYF. This chain connects TRBV27 to TRBJ2-4; 11 bases fit TRBD2. The CDR3 has 17 residues. Trimming at V came to 2 bases and at J to 7 bases, leaving 10 bases not matched to a gene. Germline CDR1 MNHEY, CDR2 SMNVEV (reference sequence).

The V and J genes are TRBV24-1 and TRBJ2-1; D unclear. Germline CDR1 KGHDR, CDR2 SFDVKD. The ends were cut back, 7 bases at V and 6 bases at J, with 15 bases in the middle. The CDR3 extends over 14 amino acids. For the CDR3, the DNA is TGTGCCACCAGGGCCCTTACCGGGCCCAATGAGCAGTTCTTC. Its translation: CATRALTGPNEQFF.

This clonotype was observed a handful of times. The V and J genes are TRBV3-1 and TRBJ2-7; D is unresolved. The germline V gene has CDR1 LGHDT and CDR2 YNNKEL (reference sequence). V was pared by 1 base and J by 6 bases, with 7 bases between. CDR3 length: 12 residues. The CDR3 bases are TGTGCCAGCAGCCAAGGGGTCTCCGAGCAGTACTTC. Protein sequence: CASSQGVSEQYF.

The chain couples TRBV7-2 to TRBJ1-2; 9 bases agree with TRBD1. The ends lost 5 bases at V and 4 bases at J; junction bases unmatched: 8. This CDR3 has 15 residues. Germline assignment: CDR1 SGHTA and CDR2 FQGNSA. CDR3 protein: CASSPWTGELYGYTF. The CDR3 DNA sequence: TGTGCCAGCAGCCCCTGGACAGGGGAACTCTATGGCTACACCTTC. Full variable domain (rest looked up from reference TRBV7-2 and TRBJ1-2): GAGVSQSPSNKVTEKGKDVELRCDPISGHTALYWYRQSLGQGLEFLIYFQGNSAPDKSGLPSDRFSAERTGGSVSTLTIQRTQQEDSAVYLCASSPWTGELYGYTFGSGTRLTVV.

This sequence joins TRBV4-1 and TRBJ2-5; 8 bases map to TRBD2. The CDR3 length is 15 residues. The ends lost 1 base at V and 5 bases at J; junction bases unmatched: 6. Germline CDR1 MGHRA, CDR2 YSYEKL. The CDR3: CASSQGRGLVETQYF. The CDR3 DNA follows: TGCGCCAGCAGCCAAGGTCGGGGACTAGTCGAGACCCAGTACTTC.

This clonotype was counted only a few times. In DNA form, the CDR3 reads TGTGCCAGCAGTTCGACAGTGAAGAGTGGTCAGCCCCAGCATTTT. Its translation is CASSSTVKSGQPQHF. The chain has TRBV28 and TRBJ1-5; tentative D call: TRBD1 (5 bases). Looked up from germline, CDR1 is MDHEN and CDR2 is SYDVKM. V lost 4 bases and J lost 6, with 16 bases in between. The CDR3 has 15 residues. Full variable domain (rest looked up from reference TRBV28 and TRBJ1-5): DVKVTQSSRYLVKRTGEKVFLECVQDMDHENMFWYRQDPGLGLRLIYFSYDVKMKEKGDIPEGYSVSREKKERFSLILESASTNQTSMYLCASSSTVKSGQPQHFGDGTRLSIL.

The gene calls are TRBV3-1 and TRBJ2-5; 11 positions match TRBD2. In germline, CDR1 is LGHDT, CDR2 YNNKEL (reference sequence). This CDR3 is 15 amino acids long. J gave up 4 bases and V 2 bases, and 3 bases lay outside the gene matches. CDR3 nucleotides: TGTGCCAGCAGCCAAAACGGACTAGCGGGAGAGACCCAGTACTTC. The encoded protein is CASSQNGLAGETQYF.

A few counts support this clonotype. The rearrangement uses TRBV12-3 or TRBV12-4 and TRBJ2-5; the D gene is possibly TRBD2 (6 bases). The CDR3 is 14 residues long. Trimming took off 7 bases at V and 13 bases at J, with 25 bases between the two ends. CDR3: CASNNGGPTMPGYF. The CDR3 DNA reads as TGTGCCAGCAACAATGGAGGGCCCACCATGCCGGGGTACTTC.

This clonotype was seen a few times. The V and J genes are TRBV7-2 and TRBJ1-2; D is undetermined. Trimming shortened V by 4 bases and J by 6 bases, and 15 bases separated the two germline ends. The CDR3 extends over 14 amino acids. Germline V lookup: CDR1 SGHTA, CDR2 FQGNSA. The chain's CDR3 is CASSYGTYIDGYTF. The CDR3 nucleotides read TGTGCCAGCAGCTACGGAACTTATATCGATGGCTACACCTTC. Full variable domain (rest looked up from reference TRBV7-2 and TRBJ1-2): GAGVSQSPSNKVTEKGKDVELRCDPISGHTALYWYRQSLGQGLEFLIYFQGNSAPDKSGLPSDRFSAERTGGSVSTLTIQRTQQEDSAVYLCASSYGTYIDGYTFGSGTRLTVV.

The rearrangement joins TRBV7-2 to TRBJ2-5; tentative D call: TRBD2 (5 bases). The CDR3 is 15 amino acids. Per germline, CDR1 SGHTA and CDR2 FQGNSA. Trimming pared 5 bases from V and 0 bases from J, leaving 13 bases between. CDR3 bases: TGTGCCAGCAGCGTTAAGCGGACGTACCAAGAGACCCAGTACTTC. Its translation: CASSVKRTYQETQYF.

The chain uses TRBV7-2 and TRBJ2-5; 9 bases match TRBD1. The end of the DNA fits TRBJ2-7 better, so the J call may be wrong. The germline gives CDR1 SGHTA, CDR2 FQGNSA. The CDR3 is 16 amino acids. Here the CDR3 reads CASSPLGGQGPYEQYF. CDR3 sequence (DNA): TGTGCCAGCAGCCCTCTTGGCGGACAGGGGCCCTACGAGCAGTACTTC.

This chain uses TRBV9 with TRBJ2-5, with 7 bases matching TRBD2. There are 14 residues in the CDR3. V was pared by 4 bases and J by 5 bases, with 8 bases of the junction left unmatched. CDR1 is SGDLS and CDR2 is YYNGEE in the germline V gene. In nucleotides, the CDR3 is TGTGCCAGCAGCACTGGGCGGGGGATGGAGACCCAGTACTTC. Translation: CASSTGRGMETQYF.

V and J are TRBV5-5 and TRBJ1-4, with unresolved D. V dropped 5 bases and J dropped 7 bases, with 12 bases sitting between them. Germline CDR1 and CDR2: SGHKS and YYEKEE (reference sequence). The CDR3 extends over 13 amino acids. CDR3 sequence reads: CASSSGSGEKLFF. CDR3 DNA sequence: TGTGCCAGCAGTTCGGGAAGTGGTGAAAAACTGTTTTTT.